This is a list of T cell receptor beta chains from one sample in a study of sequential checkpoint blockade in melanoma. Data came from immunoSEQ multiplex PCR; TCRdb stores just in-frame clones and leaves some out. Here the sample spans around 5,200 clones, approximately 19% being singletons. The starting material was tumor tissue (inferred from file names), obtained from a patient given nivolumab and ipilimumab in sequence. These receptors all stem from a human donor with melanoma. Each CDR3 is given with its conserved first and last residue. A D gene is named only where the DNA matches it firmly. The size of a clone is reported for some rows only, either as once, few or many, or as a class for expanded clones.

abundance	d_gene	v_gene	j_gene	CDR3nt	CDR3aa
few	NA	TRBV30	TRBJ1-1	TGTGCCTGGAGTGTACAAACTGAAGCTTTCTTT	CAWSVQTEAFF
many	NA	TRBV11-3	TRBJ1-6	TGTGCCAGCAGCTTAGTAACAGGAGGAGCATACTCCTATAATTCACCCCTCCACTTT	CASSLVTGGAYSYNSPLHF
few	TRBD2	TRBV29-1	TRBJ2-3	TGCAGCGTTTCAGTAGCGGGGGGGCGCACAGATACGCAGTATTTT	CSVSVAGGRTDTQYF
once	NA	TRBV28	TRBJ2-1	TGTGCCAGCAGTTTTCAGGGCCAATCCTACAATGAGCAGTTCTTC	CASSFQGQSYNEQFF
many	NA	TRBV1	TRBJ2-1	TGCGCCAGCAGCCCTTTACCTTTGGCGACCTTCGACAATGAGCAGTTCTTC	CASSPLPLATFDNEQFF
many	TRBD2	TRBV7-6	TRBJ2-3	TGTGCCAGCAGCTTGGTGGGACTAGCGGGGGGGCCGGTTCAGTGCACAGATACGCAGTATTTT	CASSLVGLAGGPVQCTDTQYF
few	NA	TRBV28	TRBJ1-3	TGTGCCAGCAGTCCCCCTTTGGCAGACGGAAACACCATATATTTT	CASSPPLADGNTIYF
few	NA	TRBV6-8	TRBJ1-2	TGTGCCAGCATCCCTGGAGACCAACGGTATGGCTACACCTTC	CASIPGDQRYGYTF
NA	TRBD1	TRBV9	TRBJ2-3	TGTGCCAGCAGCGTAGGACAGGGGGCGCGAGTAATGGGTACGCAGTATTTT	CASSVGQGARVMGTQYF
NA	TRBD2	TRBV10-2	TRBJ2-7	TGCGCCAGTCGTCCTACCCGGGGGGTGCAGTACTTC	CASRPTRGVQYF
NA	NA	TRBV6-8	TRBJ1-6	TGTGCCATCAGGAACTCAGGGAGCTCCTATAATTCACCCCTCCACTTT	CAIRNSGSSYNSPLHF
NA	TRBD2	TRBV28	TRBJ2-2	TGTGCCAGCAGTCCCCCTCGGCTAGCGGGGGCCGGCGGGGAGCTGTTTTTT	CASSPPRLAGAGGELFF
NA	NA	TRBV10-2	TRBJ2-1	TGCGCCAGCAGTGAGTCGACTCTCTACAATGAGCAGTTCTTC	CASSESTLYNEQFF
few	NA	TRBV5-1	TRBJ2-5	TGCGCCAGCAGCTTGGTCCTCGTGCGTCAGTTTGGAGAGACCCAGTACTTC	CASSLVLVRQFGETQYF
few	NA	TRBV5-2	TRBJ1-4	TGTGCCAGCAGCTCGAGCTCTGGCGAAAAACTGTTTTTT	CASSSSSGEKLFF
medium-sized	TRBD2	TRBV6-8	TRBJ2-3	TGTGCCAGCAGACCTTCTAGCGGGGGAAGTTCAGATACGCAGTATTTT	CASRPSSGGSSDTQYF
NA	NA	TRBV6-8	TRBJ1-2	TGTGCCAGCAGTTCTCAGGGAACCGATGGCTACACCTTC	CASSSQGTDGYTF
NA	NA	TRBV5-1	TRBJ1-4	TGCGCCAGCAGGGGAACAGGGTATGATGAAAAACTGTTTTTT	CASRGTGYDEKLFF
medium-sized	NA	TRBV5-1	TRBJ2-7	TGCGCCAGCAGCTTGGGGGGCGTCCCCTACGAGCAGTACTTC	CASSLGGVPYEQYF
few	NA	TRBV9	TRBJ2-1	TGTGCCAGCAGCGTAGCGGGGGTTCGGAATGAGCAGTTCTTC	CASSVAGVRNEQFF
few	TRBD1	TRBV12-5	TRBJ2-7	TGTGCCAGCGGCAAAGGACAGGGGGTTAACGAGCAGTACTTC	CASGKGQGVNEQYF
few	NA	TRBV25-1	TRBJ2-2	TGTGCCAGCAGTGAAACCCGGGGTGACACCGGGGAGCTGTTTTTT	CASSETRGDTGELFF
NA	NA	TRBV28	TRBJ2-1	TGTGCCAGCATCCCTCCTCGTCTGAGCTCCTACAATGAGCAGTTCTTC	CASIPPRLSSYNEQFF
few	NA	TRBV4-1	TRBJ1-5	TGCGCCAGCAGCCAGGGGAATCAGCCCCAGCATTTT	CASSQGNQPQHF
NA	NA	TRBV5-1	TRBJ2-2	TGCGCCAGCCAGGGTCGTGGAGGGAACACCGGGGAGCTGTTTTTT	CASQGRGGNTGELFF
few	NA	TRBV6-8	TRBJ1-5	TGTGCCAGCAGTTCACATCTCACAGGAAACAATCAGCCCCAGCATTTT	CASSSHLTGNNQPQHF
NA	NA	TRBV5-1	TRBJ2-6	TGCGCCAGCAGGCTACCTAACAGGGAGGTAGGCAACGTCCTGACTTTC	CASRLPNREVGNVLTF
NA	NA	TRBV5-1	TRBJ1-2	TGCGCCAGCAGCTTGGGACAGTTCCTCTATGGCTACACCTTC	CASSLGQFLYGYTF
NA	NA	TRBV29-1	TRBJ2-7	TGCAGCGTTCATAGTCGGGCTAATCCCTACGAGCAGTACTTC	CSVHSRANPYEQYF
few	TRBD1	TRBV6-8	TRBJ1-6	TGTGCCAGCACCCTAACAGGGGCTAGCTCACCCCTCCACTTT	CASTLTGASSPLHF
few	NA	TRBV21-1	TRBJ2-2	TGTGCCAGCAGCCAAGATGGGACTAAGAACACCGGGGAGCTGTTTTTT	CASSQDGTKNTGELFF
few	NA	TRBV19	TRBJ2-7	TGTGCCAGCAGGGGGGGAACCTACGAGCAGTACTTC	CASRGGTYEQYF
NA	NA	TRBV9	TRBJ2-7	TGTGCCAGCAGCCCCCCACTCCGGGGGTCCTACGAGCAGTACTTC	CASSPPLRGSYEQYF
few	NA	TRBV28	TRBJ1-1	TGTGCCAGCAGTTGGGGTGGGGCGGCGAACACTGAAGCTTTCTTT	CASSWGGAANTEAFF
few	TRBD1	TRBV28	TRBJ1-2	TGTGCCAGCAGGGGGGGACAGGGGTTCTATGGCTACACCTTC	CASRGGQGFYGYTF
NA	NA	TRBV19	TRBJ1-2	TGTGCCAGTAGCAAACCCGTGGGGCAGAGCTATGGCTACACCTTC	CASSKPVGQSYGYTF
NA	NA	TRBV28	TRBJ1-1	TGTGCCAGCAGTCCGCCAGGGCCGAACACTGAAGCTTTCTTT	CASSPPGPNTEAFF
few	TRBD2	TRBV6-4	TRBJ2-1	TGTGCCAGCAGTTACAGGGCTAGCGGGGGCGTTTTGAATGAGCAGTTCTTC	CASSYRASGGVLNEQFF
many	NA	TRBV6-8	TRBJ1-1	TGTGCCAGCAGTTACTCGGGACGGAGGAGAGGTAACGCTGAAACTGAAGCTTTCTTT	CASSYSGRRRGNAETEAFF
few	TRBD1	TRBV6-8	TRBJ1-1	TGTGCCATCAGTGCGGCAGGGGGCGCTGAAGCTTTCTTT	CAISAAGGAEAFF
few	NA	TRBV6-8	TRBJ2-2	TGTGCCAGCAGCTGGAGGACTTCTAACACCGGGGAGCTGTTTTTT	CASSWRTSNTGELFF
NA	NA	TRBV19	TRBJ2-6	TGTGCCAGTACTCGAGGGTCCTCTGGGGCCAACGTCCTGACTTTC	CASTRGSSGANVLTF
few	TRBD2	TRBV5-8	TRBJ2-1	TGTGCCAGCAGCGGTAGCGGGGGTCCCCGGTCCTACAATGAGCAGTTCTTC	CASSGSGGPRSYNEQFF
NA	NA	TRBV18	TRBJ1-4	TGTGCCAGCTCACCAACCTCGTCGGCAGACCGGCTGTTTTTT	CASSPTSSADRLFF
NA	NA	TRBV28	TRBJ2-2	TGTGCCAGCAGAAGGCGGGGTATTAGGACCGGGGAGCTGTTTTTT	CASRRRGIRTGELFF
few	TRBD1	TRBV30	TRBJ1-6	TGTGCCTGGAGTGGCTTGACAGGGATTAATTCACCCCTCCACTTT	CAWSGLTGINSPLHF
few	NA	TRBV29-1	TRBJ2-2	TGCAGCGTCGCCGGACAGAACACCGGGGAGCTGTTTTTT	CSVAGQNTGELFF
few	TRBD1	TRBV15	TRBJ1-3	TGTGCCACCAGCAGAGGCACCGACAGGGGGAAAAACACCATATATTTT	CATSRGTDRGKNTIYF
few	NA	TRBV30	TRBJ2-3	TGTGCCTGGAGTGTCCTCAGCACAGATACGCAGTATTTT	CAWSVLSTDTQYF
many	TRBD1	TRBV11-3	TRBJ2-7	TGTGCCAGCAGCGGCTTGGGGACAGTGAGTTACGAGCAGTACTTC	CASSGLGTVSYEQYF
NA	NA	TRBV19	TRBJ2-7	TGTGCCAGTAGTATCCGAGGGCCGTGGGCCGAGCAGTACTTC	CASSIRGPWAEQYF
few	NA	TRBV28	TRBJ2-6	TGTGCCAGCAGCCGACCTTGGAGACAGCTGAACTCTGGGGCCAACGTCCTGACTTTC	CASSRPWRQLNSGANVLTF
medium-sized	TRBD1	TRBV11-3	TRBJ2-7	TGTGCCAGCAGTTTCGGACAGGCCTCCTACGAGCAGTACTTC	CASSFGQASYEQYF
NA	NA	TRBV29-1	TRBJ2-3	TGCAGCGTTGAAGTCGGGGGGCGGAATACGCAGTATTTT	CSVEVGGRNTQYF